This T cell receptor (beta chain) originates from a study of T cell responses to AZD1222 COVID-19 vaccine. The study, taken as a whole, reports: Just 5 to 7 AZD1222 recipients tested seropositive at baseline. Clonal diversity may have been underestimated, and the donors were mostly white British, with more females than males.

Generated by immunoSEQ multiplex PCR, the TCRdb table keeps only in-frame clones and is missing some. The sample lists approximately 100,000 clones, less than 95% occurring once. As concerns this clone: Antigen: not known.

V was pared by 6 bases and J by 3 bases, with 5 bases of the junction left unmatched. Per the germline V gene, CDR1 is KGHSH and CDR2 is LQKENI. The CDR3 is 16 amino acids. Analysis merged second doses at about 4 or about 12 weeks. The sequencing here drew on peripheral blood, taken 28 days after the second AZD1222 dose. The rearrangement uses TRBV18 and TRBJ2-4; 13 bases are shared with TRBD2. The sequence was obtained from an adult who received the AZD1222 COVID-19 vaccine. The CDR3 nucleotides are TGTGCCAGCTCCCGGACTAGCGGGGGAGTCAAAAACATTCAGTACTTC. It encodes CASSRTSGGVKNIQYF.